A selection of T cell receptor beta chains follows, all from one sample in a study of patients and donors after allogeneic stem cell transplantation. TCRdb processed the RT-PCR reads anew with MiXCR; each CDR3 protein has one entry. The table has roughly 30,000 distinct CDR3 sequences, approximately 6.3% seen once. The specimen sequenced was blood, either unsorted or a sorted T cell fraction (not recorded which). The receptors come from a human donor who was either an allogeneic HSCT recipient or a stem cell or donor lymphocyte infusion donor (not recorded which). It is not recorded whose cells these are; they may come from a transplant donor. The CDR3 runs from the conserved cysteine through the conserved F or W.

V: TRBV11-2; CDR3: CASRDPLAGFYNEQFF
V: TRBV28; CDR3: CASSLRPLFEAFF
V: TRBV7-9; CDR3: CASSSGTSDYNEQFF
V: TRBV24-1; CDR3: CATSDPGTGDTGELFF
V: TRBV6-6; CDR3: CASSYLPRGTDTQYF
V: TRBV6-2/TRBV6-3; CDR3: CASSYPVGTEAFF
V: TRBV28; CDR3: CASIQGVARVQETQYF
V: TRBV6-2/TRBV6-3; CDR3: CASSYGRPGLAGWETQYF
V: TRBV5-6; CDR3: CASSLRPFEREQFF
V: TRBV2; CDR3: CASSEGVYFYEQYF
V: TRBV5-1; CDR3: CASSFEWTRATDTQYF
V: TRBV4-1; CDR3: CASSPIDEFARQAQHF
V: TRBV10-3; CDR3: CAIRTENTEAFF
V: TRBV6-2/TRBV6-3; CDR3: CASSQTSVYNEQFF
V: TRBV19; CDR3: CASMRGALNTEAFF
V: TRBV6-1; CDR3: CASSEVPPGQWSAKNIQYF
V: TRBV5-1; CDR3: CASSLVGRAPDTF
V: TRBV24-1; CDR3: CATSDRPSGVYNEQFF
V: TRBV28; CDR3: CASQTGTGPYEQYF
V: TRBV3-1; CDR3: CASSQGRLGEAFF
V: TRBV28; CDR3: CASSLVSTDTQYF
V: TRBV7-6; CDR3: CASSQDTKETQYF
V: TRBV2; CDR3: CAGGLASFYEQYF
V: TRBV20-1; CDR3: CSARGHSGSSYEQYF
V: TRBV7-9; CDR3: CASSLASGVTGELFF
V: TRBV24-1; CDR3: CASAGFTGELFF
V: TRBV18; CDR3: CASSPLPSGTTDTQYF
V: TRBV12-3/TRBV12-4; CDR3: CASSPLGNEQFF
V: TRBV4-1; CDR3: CASSQGVQGRGELFF
V: TRBV28; CDR3: CASSLSLRANPREYEQYF
V: TRBV12-3/TRBV12-4; CDR3: CASSLSGETQYF
V: TRBV7-9; CDR3: CASSLGDREYNEQFF
V: TRBV20-1; CDR3: CSARDGTVDTDTQYF
V: TRBV30; CDR3: CAWRGQGAGELFF
V: TRBV4-2; CDR3: CASSQVPAYWGMVNTEAFF
V: TRBV4-3; CDR3: CASSRSKGLAGRNEQFF
V: TRBV9; CDR3: CASSPAEGTDTQYF
V: TRBV20-1; CDR3: CSARGTGRNEQFF
V: TRBV12-3/TRBV12-4; CDR3: CASSLYLSGRAANEQFF
V: TRBV19; CDR3: CASRDTLGETQYF
V: TRBV5-1; CDR3: CASSFGLYYEQYF
V: TRBV9; CDR3: CASSSGYEQYF
V: TRBV25-1; CDR3: CASSWAGVSHEQYF
V: TRBV28; CDR3: CASSFRGGRAKLNTGELFF
V: TRBV7-2; CDR3: CASSLGLAGYNEQFF
V: TRBV7-3; CDR3: CASSPGTGGLWNEQFF
V: TRBV7-9; CDR3: CASSLGGGEQYF
V: TRBV12-3/TRBV12-4; CDR3: CASSFFNTGELFF